This T cell receptor beta chain was obtained from a study of blood T cell repertoires in COVID-19. Study-level background: Acute-phase and convalescent COVID-19 samples originated in the United States, Italy and Spain.

The CDR3 runs to 11 residues. Germline V lookup: CDR1 DFQATT, CDR2 SNEGSKA (reference sequence). V was trimmed by 3 bases and J by 9 bases, leaving 10 bases between them. During active infection, Seattle patients enrolled and were then monitored through disease. The data were produced by immunoSEQ multiplex PCR, yet TCRdb's version contains in-frame clones alone and is incomplete. This table holds roughly 250,000 clones, more than 65% found once. This clonotype was obtained from a person between 65 and 80 years old with COVID-19, enrolled during active disease. The chain is built from TRBV20-1 and TRBJ2-3; TRBD2 is a possible D gene (5 bases). The sequenced sample was peripheral blood. This CDR3 reads CSARDSRTQYF. The CDR3 nucleotides are TGCAGTGCTAGGGACTCACGGACGCAGTATTTT.